This entry concerns a single T cell receptor (beta chain). Its cognate antigen is unknown. The data belong to a study of blood T cells in healthy people across ages. Study observations and caveats: Per million T cells, TCR beta diversity dropped roughly linearly as age increased.

Germline V gene sequence: CDR1 MNHEY, CDR2 SVGAGI. The CDR3 is made up of 15 amino acids. A sample-barcoded 5' primer and a J-beta primer mix were used in a second PCR of about 6 to 12 cycles. A single record per CDR3 protein comes from TCRdb applying MiXCR to the 5' RACE reads. The table lists approximately 800,000 distinct CDR3 sequences, 53% of them singletons. What was sequenced was blood. The gene calls are TRBV6-5 and TRBJ2-5; TRBD1 matches 9 bases. The closer fit of TRBJ2-7 to the DNA end suggests the J call may be wrong. This clonotype originated in an elderly man in good health. The CDR3 here is CASTAPGTGLSEQYF. CDR3 DNA: TGTGCCAGCACCGCCCCCGGGACAGGGCTCAGCGAGCAGTACTTC.